This T cell receptor beta chain was profiled in a study of blood T cell repertoires in COVID-19. For the study at large: Sites across the United States, Italy and Spain contributed samples from acute and convalescent COVID-19. T cells, B-cell-depleted T cells, or PBMCs supplied cDNA or gDNA.

Trimming removed 5 bases from V and 1 base from J, with 19 bases in between. CDR1 and CDR2 (germline): SGHDT, YYEEEE. This CDR3 is 18 amino acids long. In the original analysis: Using reference gene primer amplification, nucleated cell counts were estimated. Only in-frame clones appear in the TCRdb table, and some are missing; sequencing was by immunoSEQ multiplex PCR. The V and J calls and clone size were taken over from that table, and D and trimming were inferred from the DNA. This table has 100,000 or so clones, around 87% appearing once. The V gene is TRBV5-6, the J gene TRBJ2-6, with D tentatively TRBD2 (5 bases). The sequence derives from a woman aged 30 to 39 with acute or convalescent COVID-19. Sample: peripheral blood. The CDR3 DNA reads TGTGCCAGCAGGGTGGGCGTGCACGGGATTTCTGGGGCCAACGTCCTGACTTTC. Protein: CASRVGVHGISGANVLTF.